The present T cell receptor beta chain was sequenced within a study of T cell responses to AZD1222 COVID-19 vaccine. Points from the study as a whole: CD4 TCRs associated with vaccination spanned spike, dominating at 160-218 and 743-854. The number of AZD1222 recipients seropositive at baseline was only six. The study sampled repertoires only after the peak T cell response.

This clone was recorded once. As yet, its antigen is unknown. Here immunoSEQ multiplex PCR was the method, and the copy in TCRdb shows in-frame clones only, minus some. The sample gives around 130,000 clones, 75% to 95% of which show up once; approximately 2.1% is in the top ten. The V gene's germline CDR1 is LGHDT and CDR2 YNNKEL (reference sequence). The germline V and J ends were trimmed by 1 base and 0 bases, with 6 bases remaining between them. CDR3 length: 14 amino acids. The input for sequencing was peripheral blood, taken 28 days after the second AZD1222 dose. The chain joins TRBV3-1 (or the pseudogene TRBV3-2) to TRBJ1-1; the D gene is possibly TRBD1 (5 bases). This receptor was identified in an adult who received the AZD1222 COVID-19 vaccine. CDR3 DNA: TGTGCCAGCAGCCAAGCAGGGTTGAACACTGAAGCTTTCTTT. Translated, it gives CASSQAGLNTEAFF.